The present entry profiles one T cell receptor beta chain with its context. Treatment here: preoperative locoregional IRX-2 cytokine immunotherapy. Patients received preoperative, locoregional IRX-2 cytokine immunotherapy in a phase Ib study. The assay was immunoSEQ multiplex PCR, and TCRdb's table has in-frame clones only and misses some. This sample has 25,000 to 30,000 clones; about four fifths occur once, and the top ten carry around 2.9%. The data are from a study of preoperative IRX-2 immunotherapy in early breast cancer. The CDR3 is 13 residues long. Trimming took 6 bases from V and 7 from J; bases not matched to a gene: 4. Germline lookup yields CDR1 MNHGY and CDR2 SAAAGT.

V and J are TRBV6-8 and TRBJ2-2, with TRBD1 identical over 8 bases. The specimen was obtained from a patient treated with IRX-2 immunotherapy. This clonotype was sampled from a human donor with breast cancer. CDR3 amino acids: CASRTGAGGELFF. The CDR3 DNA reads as TGTGCCAGCAGGACAGGGGCAGGCGGGGAGCTGTTTTTT.